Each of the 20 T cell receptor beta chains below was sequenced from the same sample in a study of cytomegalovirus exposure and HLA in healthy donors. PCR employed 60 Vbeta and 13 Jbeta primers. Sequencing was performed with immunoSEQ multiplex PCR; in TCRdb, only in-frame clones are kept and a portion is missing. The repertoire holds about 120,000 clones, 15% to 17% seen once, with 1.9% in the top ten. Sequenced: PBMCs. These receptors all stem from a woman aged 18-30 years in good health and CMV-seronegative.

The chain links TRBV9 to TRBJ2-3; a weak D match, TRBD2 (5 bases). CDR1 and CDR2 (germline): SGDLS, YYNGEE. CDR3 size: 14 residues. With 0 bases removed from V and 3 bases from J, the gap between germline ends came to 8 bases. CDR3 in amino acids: CASSVATGTDTQYF. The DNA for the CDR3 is TGTGCCAGCAGCGTAGCTACGGGAACAGATACGCAGTATTTT.

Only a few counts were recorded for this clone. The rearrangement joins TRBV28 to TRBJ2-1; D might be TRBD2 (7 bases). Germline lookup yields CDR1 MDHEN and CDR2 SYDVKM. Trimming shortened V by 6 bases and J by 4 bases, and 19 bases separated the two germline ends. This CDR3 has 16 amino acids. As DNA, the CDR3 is TGTGCCAGCAGCCCTACGGGGCGGGGGCTGTACAATGAGCAGTTCTTC. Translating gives CASSPTGRGLYNEQFF. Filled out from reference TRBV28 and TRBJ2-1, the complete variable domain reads DVKVTQSSRYLVKRTGEKVFLECVQDMDHENMFWYRQDPGLGLRLIYFSYDVKMKEKGDIPEGYSVSREKKERFSLILESASTNQTSMYLCASSPTGRGLYNEQFFGPGTRLTVL.

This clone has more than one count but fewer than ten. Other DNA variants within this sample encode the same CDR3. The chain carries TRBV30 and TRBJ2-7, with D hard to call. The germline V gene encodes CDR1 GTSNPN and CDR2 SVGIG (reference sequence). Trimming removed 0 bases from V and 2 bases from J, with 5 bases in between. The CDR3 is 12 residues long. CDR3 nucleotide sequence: TGTGCCTGGAGTGTAACAGCCTACGAGCAGTACTTC. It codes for CAWSVTAYEQYF.

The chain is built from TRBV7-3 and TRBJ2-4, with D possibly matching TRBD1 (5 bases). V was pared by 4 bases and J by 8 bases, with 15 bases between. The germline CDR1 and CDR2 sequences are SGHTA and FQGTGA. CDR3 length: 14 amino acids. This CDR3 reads CASSSVGARDIQYF. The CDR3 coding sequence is TGTGCCAGCAGCTCCGTAGGGGCCCGGGACATTCAGTACTTC.

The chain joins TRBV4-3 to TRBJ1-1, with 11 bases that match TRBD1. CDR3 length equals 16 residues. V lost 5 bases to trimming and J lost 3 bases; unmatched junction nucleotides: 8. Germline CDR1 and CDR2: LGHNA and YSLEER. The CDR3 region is CASSSAKGQGDTEAFF. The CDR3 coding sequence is TGCGCCAGCAGCTCAGCGAAGGGACAGGGGGACACTGAAGCTTTCTTT.

The CDR3 is CASSPPGEAMNTEAFF. CDR3 nucleotide sequence: TGTGCCAGCAGCCCTCCCGGGGAGGCCATGAACACTGAAGCTTTCTTT. The chain has TRBV7-3 and TRBJ1-1; D unclear. V lost 5 bases to trimming and J lost 0 bases, with 16 bases between them. Germline CDR1 and CDR2: SGHTA and FQGTGA. The CDR3 length is 16 residues.

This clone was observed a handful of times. The chain's CDR3 is CASSIQGRGFYGYTF. CDR3 sequence (DNA): TGTGCCAGCAGCATACAGGGGCGGGGATTCTATGGCTACACCTTC. The genes are TRBV25-1 and TRBJ1-2, with 7 bases fitting TRBD1. V lost 6 bases to trimming and J lost 4 bases; unmatched junction nucleotides: 11. This CDR3 is 15 amino acids long. Germline V CDR1 and CDR2: MGHDK, SYGVNS.

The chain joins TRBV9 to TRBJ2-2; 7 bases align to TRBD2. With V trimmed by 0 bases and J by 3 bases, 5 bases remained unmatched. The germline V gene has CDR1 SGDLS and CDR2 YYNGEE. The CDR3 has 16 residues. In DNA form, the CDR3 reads TGTGCCAGCAGCGTAGCAGCGGGGCCTGACACCGGGGAGCTGTTTTTT. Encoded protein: CASSVAAGPDTGELFF.

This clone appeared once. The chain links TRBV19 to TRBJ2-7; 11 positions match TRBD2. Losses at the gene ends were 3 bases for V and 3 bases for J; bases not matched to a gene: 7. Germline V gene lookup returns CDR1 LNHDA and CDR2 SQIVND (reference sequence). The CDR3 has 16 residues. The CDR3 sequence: CASSISGGASLYEQYF. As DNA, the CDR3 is TGTGCCAGTAGTATTAGCGGGGGGGCCTCGCTCTACGAGCAGTACTTC.

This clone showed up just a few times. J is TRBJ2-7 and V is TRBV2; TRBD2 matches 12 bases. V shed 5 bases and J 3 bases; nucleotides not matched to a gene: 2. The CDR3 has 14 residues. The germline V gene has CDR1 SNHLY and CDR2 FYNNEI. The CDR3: CASSWTSGIYEQYF. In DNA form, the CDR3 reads TGTGCCAGCAGTTGGACTAGCGGGATCTACGAGCAGTACTTC.

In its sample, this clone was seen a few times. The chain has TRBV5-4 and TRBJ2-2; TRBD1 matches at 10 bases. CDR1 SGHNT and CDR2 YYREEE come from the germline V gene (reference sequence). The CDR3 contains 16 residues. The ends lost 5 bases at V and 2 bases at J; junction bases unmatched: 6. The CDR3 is CASSWDRGSNTGELFF. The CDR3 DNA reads TGTGCCAGCAGTTGGGACAGGGGTAGTAACACCGGGGAGCTGTTTTTT.

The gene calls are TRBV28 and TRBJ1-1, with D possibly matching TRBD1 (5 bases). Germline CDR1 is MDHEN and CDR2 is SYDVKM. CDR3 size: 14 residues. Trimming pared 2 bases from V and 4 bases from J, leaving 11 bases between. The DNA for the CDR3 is TGTGCCAGCAGTTTAGTGGGGCTTTTCACTGAAGCTTTCTTT. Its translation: CASSLVGLFTEAFF. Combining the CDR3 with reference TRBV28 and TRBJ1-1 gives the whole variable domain DVKVTQSSRYLVKRTGEKVFLECVQDMDHENMFWYRQDPGLGLRLIYFSYDVKMKEKGDIPEGYSVSREKKERFSLILESASTNQTSMYLCASSLVGLFTEAFFGQGTRLTVV.

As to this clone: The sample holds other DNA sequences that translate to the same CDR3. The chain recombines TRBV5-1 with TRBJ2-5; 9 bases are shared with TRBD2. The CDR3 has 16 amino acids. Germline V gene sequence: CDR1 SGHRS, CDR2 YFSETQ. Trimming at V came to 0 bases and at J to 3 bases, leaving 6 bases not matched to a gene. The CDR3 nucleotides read TGCGCCAGCAGCTTGGGGGGATTAGCGGGAGAAGAGACCCAGTACTTC. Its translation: CASSLGGLAGEETQYF. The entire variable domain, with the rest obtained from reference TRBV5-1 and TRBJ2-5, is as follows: KAGVTQTPRYLIKTRGQQVTLSCSPISGHRSVSWYQQTPGQGLQFLFEYFSETQRNKGNFPGRFSGRQFSNSRSEMNVSTLELGDSALYLCASSLGGLAGEETQYFGPGTRLLVL.

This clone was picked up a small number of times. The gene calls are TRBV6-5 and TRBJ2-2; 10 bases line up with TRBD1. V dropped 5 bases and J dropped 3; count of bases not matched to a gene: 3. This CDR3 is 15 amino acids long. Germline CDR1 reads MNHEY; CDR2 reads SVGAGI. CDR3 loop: CASSRDRGDTGELFF. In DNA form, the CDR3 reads TGTGCCAGCAGTAGGGACAGGGGCGACACCGGGGAGCTGTTTTTT.

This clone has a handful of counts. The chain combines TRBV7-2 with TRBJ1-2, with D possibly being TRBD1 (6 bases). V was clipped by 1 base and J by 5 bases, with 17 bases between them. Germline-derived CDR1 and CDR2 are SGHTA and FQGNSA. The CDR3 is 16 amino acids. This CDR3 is CASSLGIGQSSYGYTF. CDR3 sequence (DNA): TGTGCCAGCAGCTTAGGTATAGGACAGAGTTCATATGGCTACACCTTC. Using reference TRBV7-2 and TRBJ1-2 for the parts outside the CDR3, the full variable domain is GAGVSQSPSNKVTEKGKDVELRCDPISGHTALYWYRQSLGQGLEFLIYFQGNSAPDKSGLPSDRFSAERTGGSVSTLTIQRTQQEDSAVYLCASSLGIGQSSYGYTFGSGTRLTVV.

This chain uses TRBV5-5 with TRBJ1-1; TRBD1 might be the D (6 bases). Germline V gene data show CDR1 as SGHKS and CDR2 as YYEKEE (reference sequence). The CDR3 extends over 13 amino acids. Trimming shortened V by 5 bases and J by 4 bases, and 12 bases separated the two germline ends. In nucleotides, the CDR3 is TGTGCCAGCAGACTACAGGGTCTCACTGAAGCTTTCTTT. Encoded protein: CASRLQGLTEAFF.

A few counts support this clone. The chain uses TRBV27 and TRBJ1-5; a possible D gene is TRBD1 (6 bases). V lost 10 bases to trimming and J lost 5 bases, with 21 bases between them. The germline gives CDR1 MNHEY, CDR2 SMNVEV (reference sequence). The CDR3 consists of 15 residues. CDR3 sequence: CATLPLPPGDQPQHF. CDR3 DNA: TGTGCCACCTTACCACTTCCCCCAGGGGATCAGCCCCAGCATTTT.

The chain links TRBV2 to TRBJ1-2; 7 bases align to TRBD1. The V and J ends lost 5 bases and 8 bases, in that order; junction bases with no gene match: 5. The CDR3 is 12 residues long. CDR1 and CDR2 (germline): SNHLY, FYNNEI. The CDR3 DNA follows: TGTGCCAGCAGTTACCAGGGGGTAGGCTACACCTTC. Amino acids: CASSYQGVGYTF.

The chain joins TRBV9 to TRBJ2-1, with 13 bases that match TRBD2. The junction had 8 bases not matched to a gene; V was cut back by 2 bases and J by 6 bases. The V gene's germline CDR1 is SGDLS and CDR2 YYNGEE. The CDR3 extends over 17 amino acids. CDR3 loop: CASSVSPGLAGANEQFF. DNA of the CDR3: TGTGCCAGCAGCGTGAGCCCTGGACTAGCGGGAGCCAATGAGCAGTTCTTC.

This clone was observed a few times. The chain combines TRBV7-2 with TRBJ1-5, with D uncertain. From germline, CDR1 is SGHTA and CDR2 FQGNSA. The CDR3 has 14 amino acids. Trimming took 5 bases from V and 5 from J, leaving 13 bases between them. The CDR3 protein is CASSPGWRDQPQHF. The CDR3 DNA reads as TGTGCCAGCAGCCCCGGGTGGAGGGATCAGCCCCAGCATTTT.